This TCR beta chain was sequenced for a study of blood T cell repertoires in COVID-19. Across the whole study: Donors in the United States, Italy and Spain gave samples during acute or convalescent COVID-19. Nucleic acid was either cDNA or gDNA, and it came from T cells, B-cell-depleted T cells, or PBMCs.

Trimming took 6 bases from V and 1 from J, leaving 12 bases between them. The CDR3 contains 14 residues. In germline, CDR1 is MGHDK, CDR2 SYGVNS. The method was immunoSEQ multiplex PCR; TCRdb's version includes in-frame clones alone and lacks a portion of them. The repertoire holds under 200,000 clones, with about 83% as singletons. Participants came from roughly 23 US areas, aged roughly 18 to 90 years. This sequence originates from a woman aged 50 to 65 in a cohort exposed to, infected with or recovered from COVID-19 (not recorded which). V usage is TRBV25-1 and J usage is TRBJ2-5, with a possible D match to TRBD1 (5 bases). The material sequenced was PBMCs or T cells enriched from blood (not recorded which). Here the CDR3 DNA reads TGTGCCAGCAGCCCCCGACAGATCCAAGAGACCCAGTACTTC. Amino acids: CASSPRQIQETQYF.